These 26 T cell receptor beta chains were all obtained from the same sample, sequenced in a study of blood T cells in healthy people across ages. A second roughly 6 to 12 cycle PCR used barcoded and J-beta primers. TCRdb re-derived calls from the 5' RACE reads in MiXCR, one entry per CDR3 protein. The data contain 600,000 to 1,000,000 distinct CDR3 sequences, around 25% of them singletons. This same sample was also taken into another study, of T cells of mothers and their children.

Sequenced: blood. The receptors derive from a boy between 5 and 17 years old in good health.

The genes are TRBV20-1 and TRBJ1-2; no reliable D call. CDR3 length: 12 amino acids. CDR1 and CDR2 from the germline V gene are DFQATT and SNEGSKA (reference sequence). The DNA for the CDR3 is TGCAGGGACCCGAGGTTGGACTATGGCTACACCTTC. As protein: CRDPRLDYGYTF.

The chain links TRBV7-2 to TRBJ1-1; D perhaps matches TRBD1 (5 bases). The CDR3 spans 14 residues. CDR1 and CDR2 (germline): SGHTA, FQGNSA. Trimming cost V 4 bases and J 6 bases, with 15 bases left between them. The CDR3 is CASSSSWQGSEAFF. In DNA, the CDR3 is TGTGCCAGCAGCTCCTCGTGGCAGGGCTCTGAAGCTTTCTTT.

The V call is TRBV27, the J call TRBJ1-1; D possibly corresponds to TRBD1 (6 bases). This CDR3 comprises 14 residues. Trimming removed 6 bases from V and 5 bases from J, with 16 bases in between. The germline V gene has CDR1 MNHEY and CDR2 SMNVEV (reference sequence). The CDR3 loop is CASSGGGAATEAFF. CDR3 nucleotide sequence: TGTGCCAGCAGCGGAGGGGGGGCCGCAACTGAAGCTTTCTTT.

The chain uses TRBV12-3 or TRBV12-4 and TRBJ2-3; 8 positions agree with TRBD2. The V and J ends lost 6 bases and 4 bases, in that order; junction bases with no gene match: 9. This CDR3 region has 15 residues. Written as DNA, the CDR3 is TGTGCCAGCAGCAAAGACATGACTAGCGCAGATACGCAGTATTTT. Translation gives CASSKDMTSADTQYF.

This clonotype was counted between two and nine times. The V call is TRBV4-1, the J call TRBJ2-5, with 10 bases lining up with TRBD2. The J call is doubtful: the DNA matches TRBJ2-1 better. The CDR3 spans 16 residues. CDR1 is MGHRA and CDR2 is YSYEKL in the germline V gene. Here the CDR3 DNA reads TGCGCCAGCAGCCAAGTGGGGCTAGCGGGAGACATAGGGCAGTTCTTC. It yields the protein CASSQVGLAGDIGQFF.

The V and J genes are TRBV12-3 or TRBV12-4 and TRBJ2-7; no clear D gene. The CDR3 extends over 12 amino acids. V was clipped by 2 bases and J by 6 bases, with 8 bases between them. CDR3 bases: TGTGCCAGCAGTTTATTGATCCGCGAGCAGTACTTC. Residues: CASSLLIREQYF.

The CDR3 DNA sequence: TGTGCCAGCAGTTTATCGGCTAGCGGGAGTTCTGAGCAGTTCTTC. It encodes CASSLSASGSSEQFF. This sequence joins TRBV12-3 or TRBV12-4 and TRBJ2-1, with TRBD2 identical over 10 bases. V dropped 2 bases and J dropped 9; count of bases not matched to a gene: 7. This CDR3 comprises 15 residues.

The chain employs TRBV15 and TRBJ2-5; no definite D call. Gene TRBJ2-1 matches the end of the DNA better, so the J call may be wrong. The CDR3 contains 12 residues. Germline CDR1 reads LNHNV; CDR2 reads YYDKDF (reference sequence). The CDR3 is CATSLLGNEQFF. CDR3 DNA sequence: TGTGCCACCAGCTTACTGGGCAATGAGCAGTTCTTC.

V gene TRBV6-4 combines with J gene TRBJ2-3, with D uncertain. Germline V gene data show CDR1 as MRHNA and CDR2 as SNTAGT. This CDR3 comprises 15 residues. V was pared by 6 bases and J by 4 bases, with 17 bases between. The CDR3 loop is CASSPTNHASDTQYF. In DNA form, the CDR3 reads TGTGCCAGCAGCCCGACCAACCATGCTTCAGATACGCAGTATTTT.

This clonotype was recorded many times. J is TRBJ2-5 and V is TRBV18; TRBD1 matches at 9 bases. The CDR3 totals 15 residues. J was trimmed by 3 bases and V by 4 bases; bases with no gene match: 6. Germline V lookup: CDR1 KGHSH, CDR2 LQKENI. This chain's CDR3 is CASSLTGGREETQYF. CDR3 bases: TGTGCCAGCTCACTGACAGGGGGTCGGGAAGAGACCCAGTACTTC.

V gene TRBV20-1 combines with J gene TRBJ2-6; D unclear. The CDR3 is made up of 15 amino acids. V was clipped by 3 bases and J by 2 bases, with 11 bases between them. The germline V gene has CDR1 DFQATT and CDR2 SNEGSKA (reference sequence). DNA of the CDR3: TGCAGTGCTAGTCGAGGCTTCGCTGGGGCCAACGTCCTGACTTTC. Its protein product is CSASRGFAGANVLTF.

The chain uses TRBV7-8 and TRBJ2-1; possibly TRBD1 or TRBD2 for D (5 bases each). The CDR3 covers 14 residues. Trimming pared 5 bases from V and 10 bases from J, leaving 18 bases between. Germline V gives CDR1 SGHVS, CDR2 FQNEAQ. CDR3 amino acids: CASSAPGPSTEQFF. The CDR3 DNA reads TGTGCCAGCAGCGCCCCGGGACCCTCGACGGAGCAGTTCTTC. The variable domain in full, with the rest retrieved from reference TRBV7-8 and TRBJ2-1, is GAGVSQSPRYKVAKRGQDVALRCDPISGHVSLFWYQQALGQGPEFLTYFQNEAQLDKSGLPSDRFFAERPEGSVSTLKIQRTQQEDSAVYLCASSAPGPSTEQFFGPGTRLTVL.

V and J are TRBV11-2 and TRBJ1-1; no definite D call. The CDR3 is made up of 12 amino acids. From germline, CDR1 is SGHAT and CDR2 FQNNGV. V gave up 3 bases and J gave up 9 bases, with 11 bases separating them. The CDR3 region has the DNA TGTGCCAGCAGCTTTCTTGAGATTAAAGCTTTCTTT. Translation: CASSFLEIKAFF.

This clonotype was seen only a few times. This sequence joins TRBV29-1 and TRBJ2-3; the D gene could be TRBD1 or TRBD2 (6 bases each). Per the germline V gene, CDR1 is SQVTM and CDR2 is ANQGSEA. V was cut by 4 bases and J by 0 bases, with 14 bases left in between. This CDR3 contains 15 residues. The CDR3 protein is CSVVHRGDSTDTQYF. CDR3 sequence (DNA): TGCAGCGTTGTTCATAGGGGGGATAGCACAGATACGCAGTATTTT.

The chain carries TRBV29-1 and TRBJ2-5, with D possibly being TRBD1 (6 bases). The V end was cut by 3 bases, the J end by 5 bases, with 22 bases between. CDR3 length equals 16 residues. The germline V gene has CDR1 SQVTM and CDR2 ANQGSEA. The CDR3 coding sequence is TGCAGCGTTGATAAGGGTCGTTGGGGGCGCGGGGAGACCCAGTACTTC. It yields the protein CSVDKGRWGRGETQYF.

This chain uses TRBV29-1 with TRBJ1-2; the match to TRBD1 covers 9 bases. The CDR3 spans 16 residues. Germline V CDR1 and CDR2: SQVTM, ANQGSEA. V dropped 3 bases and J dropped 5; count of bases not matched to a gene: 13. Here the CDR3 reads CSVEEDRDRVGYGYTF. The CDR3 DNA is TGCAGCGTTGAGGAGGACCGGGACAGGGTTGGATATGGCTACACCTTC. Based on the CDR3 plus reference TRBV29-1 and TRBJ1-2, the full variable domain is SAVISQKPSRDICQRGTSLTIQCQVDSQVTMMFWYRQQPGQSLTLIATANQGSEATYESGFVIDKFPISRPNLTFSTLTVSNMSPEDSSIYLCSVEEDRDRVGYGYTFGSGTRLTVV.

About this clonotype: Germline and junction disagree at one end, which may indicate a read error. The rearrangement uses TRBV9 and TRBJ2-5; D may be TRBD2 (6 bases). CDR1 and CDR2 (germline): SGDLS, YYNGEE. CDR3 length: 12 amino acids. The chain's CDR3 is CACSLGGETQYF. CDR3 nucleotides: TGTGCCTGCAGCTTGGGAGGAGAGACCCAGTACTTC.

This sequence joins TRBV5-1 and TRBJ1-1; no reliable D call. V was shortened by 4 bases and J by 0 bases, with 13 bases between the two germline ends. The CDR3 contains 15 residues. CDR1 SGHRS and CDR2 YFSETQ come from the germline V gene. CDR3 in amino acids: CASSRALGLNTEAFF. CDR3 coding DNA: TGCGCCAGCAGCCGAGCCCTAGGGCTGAACACTGAAGCTTTCTTT.

This clonotype occurred a few times. The chain carries TRBV20-1 and TRBJ2-1, with D unclear. The CDR3 runs 15 residues. Trimming pared 0 bases from V and 0 bases from J, leaving 9 bases between. Per the germline V gene, CDR1 is DFQATT and CDR2 is SNEGSKA (reference sequence). The CDR3 DNA reads as TGCAGTGCTAGAGATATTCAACACTCCTACAATGAGCAGTTCTTC. This gives the protein CSARDIQHSYNEQFF.

The rearrangement joins TRBV6-5 to TRBJ2-7, with D possibly being TRBD1 (6 bases). V was pared by 0 bases and J by 2 bases, with 11 bases between. This CDR3 comprises 15 residues. Germline assignment: CDR1 MNHEY and CDR2 SVGAGI. The CDR3 DNA sequence: TGTGCCAGCAGTTACTCAGGGGGACCCACCTACGAGCAGTACTTC. This translates into CASSYSGGPTYEQYF.

V is TRBV6-6 and J is TRBJ2-7; 12 bases match TRBD2. V shed 6 bases, J shed 5 bases, and the junction held 5 bases outside the gene matches. The CDR3 totals 14 residues. The germline V gene has CDR1 MNHNY and CDR2 SVGAGI (reference sequence). CDR3 in DNA: TGTGCCAGCAGATCTAGCGGGAGGGCCCACGAGCAGTACTTC. Translated: CASRSSGRAHEQYF.

The chain uses TRBV12-3 or TRBV12-4 and TRBJ2-7; 8 nucleotides line up with TRBD2. V shed 2 bases, J shed 3 bases, and the junction held 3 bases outside the gene matches. The CDR3 loop spans 14 amino acids. The CDR3 DNA is TGTGCCAGCAGTTTACCGGGACTAGACTACGAGCAGTACTTC. This codes for CASSLPGLDYEQYF.

The sample holds a few counts of this clonotype. The V gene is TRBV12-3 or TRBV12-4, the J gene TRBJ1-2, with a weak D call TRBD1 (5 bases). V was cut by 4 bases and J by 6 bases, with 15 bases left in between. CDR3 length: 14 amino acids. The CDR3 region is CASSSLTPGNGYTF. DNA of the CDR3: TGTGCCAGCAGTTCCCTAACCCCAGGGAATGGCTACACCTTC.

V is TRBV29-1 and J is TRBJ1-2; the match to TRBD1 covers 8 bases. Germline assignment: CDR1 SQVTM and CDR2 ANQGSEA. Trimming took 6 bases from V and 11 from J; bases not matched to a gene: 8. The CDR3 is 11 residues long. CDR3 sequence reads: CSVQGQGNYTF. Here the CDR3 DNA reads TGCAGCGTGCAAGGACAGGGAAATTACACCTTC.

This clonotype was seen a few times. This sequence joins TRBV3-1 and TRBJ2-5; D unclear. Germline CDR1 reads LGHDT; CDR2 reads YNNKEL (reference sequence). The V end was cut by 2 bases, the J end by 3 bases, with 4 bases between. The CDR3 is 12 amino acids. CDR3 sequence: CASSQSKETQYF. The CDR3 DNA reads as TGTGCCAGCAGCCAATCCAAAGAGACCCAGTACTTC.

V usage is TRBV12-3 or TRBV12-4 and J usage is TRBJ2-2; D is perhaps TRBD2 (6 bases). This CDR3 is built from 14 residues. The ends were cut back, 2 bases at V and 4 bases at J, with 8 bases in the middle. The CDR3 is CASSLTSSTGELFF. The CDR3 region has the DNA TGTGCCAGCAGTTTAACTAGCTCCACCGGGGAGCTGTTTTTT.